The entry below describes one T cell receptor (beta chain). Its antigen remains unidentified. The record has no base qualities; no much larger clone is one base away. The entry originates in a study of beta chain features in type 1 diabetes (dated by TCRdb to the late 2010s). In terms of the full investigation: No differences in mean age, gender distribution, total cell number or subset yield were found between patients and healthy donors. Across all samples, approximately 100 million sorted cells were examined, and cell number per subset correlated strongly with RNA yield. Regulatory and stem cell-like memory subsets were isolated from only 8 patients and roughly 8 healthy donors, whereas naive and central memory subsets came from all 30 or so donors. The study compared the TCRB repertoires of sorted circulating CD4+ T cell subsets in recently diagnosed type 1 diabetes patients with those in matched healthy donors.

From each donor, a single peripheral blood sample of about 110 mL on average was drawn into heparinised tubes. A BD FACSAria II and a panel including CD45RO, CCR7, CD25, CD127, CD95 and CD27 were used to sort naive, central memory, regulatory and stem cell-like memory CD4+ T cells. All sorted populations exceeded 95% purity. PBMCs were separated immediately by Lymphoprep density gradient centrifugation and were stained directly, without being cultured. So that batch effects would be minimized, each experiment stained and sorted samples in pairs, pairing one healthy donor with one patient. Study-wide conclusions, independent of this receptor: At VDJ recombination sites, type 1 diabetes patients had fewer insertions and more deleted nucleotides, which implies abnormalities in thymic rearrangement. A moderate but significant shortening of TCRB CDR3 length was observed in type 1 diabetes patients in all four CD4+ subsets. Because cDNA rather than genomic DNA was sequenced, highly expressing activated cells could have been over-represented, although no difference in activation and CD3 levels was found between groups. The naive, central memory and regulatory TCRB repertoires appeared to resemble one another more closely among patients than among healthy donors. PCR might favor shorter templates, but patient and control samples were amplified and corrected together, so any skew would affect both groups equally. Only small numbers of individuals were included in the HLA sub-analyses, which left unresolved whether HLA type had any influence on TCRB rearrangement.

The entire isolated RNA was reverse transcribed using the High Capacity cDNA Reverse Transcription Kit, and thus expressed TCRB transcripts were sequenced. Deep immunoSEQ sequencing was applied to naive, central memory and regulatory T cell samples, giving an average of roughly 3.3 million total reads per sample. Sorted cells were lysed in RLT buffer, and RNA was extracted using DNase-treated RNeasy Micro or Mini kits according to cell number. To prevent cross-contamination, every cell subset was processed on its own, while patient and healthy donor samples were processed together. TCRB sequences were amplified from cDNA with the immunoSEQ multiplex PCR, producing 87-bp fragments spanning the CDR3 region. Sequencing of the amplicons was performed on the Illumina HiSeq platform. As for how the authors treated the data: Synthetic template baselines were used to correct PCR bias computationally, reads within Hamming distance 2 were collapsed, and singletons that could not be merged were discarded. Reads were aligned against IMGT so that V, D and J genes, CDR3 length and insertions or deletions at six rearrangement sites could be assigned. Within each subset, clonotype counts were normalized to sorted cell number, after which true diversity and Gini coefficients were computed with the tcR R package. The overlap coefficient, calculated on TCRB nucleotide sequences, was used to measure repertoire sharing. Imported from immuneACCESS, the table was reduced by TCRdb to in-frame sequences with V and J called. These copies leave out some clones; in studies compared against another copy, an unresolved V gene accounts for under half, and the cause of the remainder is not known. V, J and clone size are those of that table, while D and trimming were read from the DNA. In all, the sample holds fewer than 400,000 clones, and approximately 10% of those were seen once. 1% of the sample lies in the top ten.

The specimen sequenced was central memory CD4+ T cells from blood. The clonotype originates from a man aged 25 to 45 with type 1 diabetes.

The nucleotide sequence reads TGTGCCTGGAGGCGGGGGGGCCTCTACAATGAGCAGTTCTTC. It is translated as CAWRRGGLYNEQFF. In this chain, TRBV30 is recombined with TRBJ2-1; TRBD2 aligns with 9 central bases. The germline V gene encodes CDR1 GTSNPN and CDR2 SVGIG (reference sequence). Reading from cysteine to phenylalanine, the CDR3 counts 14 amino acids. Here the CDR3 DNA is all that survives: 42 bases in frame from base 1. Ends trimmed: V by 3 bases, J by 3 bases; bases unmatched to a gene: 3. Full variable domain (CDR3 extended with the reference TRBV30 and TRBJ2-1 proteins): SQTIHQWPATLVQPVGSPLSLECTVEGTSNPNLYWYRQAAGRGLQLLFYSVGIGQISSEVPQNLSASRPQDRQFILSSKKLLLSDSGFYLCAWRRGGLYNEQFFGPGTRLTVL.